The 23 T cell receptor beta chains reported below all come from one sample, sequenced in a study of T cell clones after liver transplantation. Using immunoSEQ multiplex PCR, the repertoire was profiled, and TCRdb retains in-frame clones only, with some absent. The sample contains about 71,000 clones, approximately 80% of which appear only once. This specimen was CD4+ T cells from blood, taken 12 months after liver transplant. The receptor set was obtained from a human patient who received a liver transplant. The graft donor may have given rise to some T cells.

This clone was counted between two and nine times. The V call is TRBV6-1, the J call TRBJ1-3, with D uncertain. Germline assignment: CDR1 MNHNS and CDR2 SASEGT. The CDR3 sequence is 13 residues long. V shed 1 base and J shed 2 bases, with 3 bases lying between them. This chain's CDR3 is CASSEVPGNTIYF. The CDR3 bases are TGTGCCAGCAGTGAAGTCCCTGGAAACACCATATATTTT.

This chain connects TRBV18 to TRBJ2-2; D is undetermined. The CDR3 contains 14 residues. The germline CDR1 and CDR2 sequences are KGHSH and LQKENI. V was cut by 6 bases and J by 0 bases, with 8 bases left in between. CDR3 loop: CASSITANTGELFF. The CDR3 nucleotides read TGTGCCAGCTCTATTACAGCGAACACCGGGGAGCTGTTTTTT.

The gene calls are TRBV2 and TRBJ1-2; 7 positions agree with TRBD1. The CDR3 is 11 amino acids. V lost 7 bases to trimming and J lost 7 bases; unmatched junction nucleotides: 3. Germline V gives CDR1 SNHLY, CDR2 FYNNEI. As DNA, the CDR3 is TGTGCCAGCACTGGACAGGTTGGCTACACCTTC. This translates into CASTGQVGYTF.

This chain links TRBV7-8 with TRBJ2-2, with 9 positions matching TRBD2. J gave up 0 bases and V 5 bases, and 7 bases lay outside the gene matches. This CDR3 has 17 residues. The germline gives CDR1 SGHVS, CDR2 FQNEAQ. Here the CDR3 DNA reads TGTGCCAGCAGCCCTAGACTAGCGGAAGCGAACACCGGGGAGCTGTTTTTT. Its translation: CASSPRLAEANTGELFF.

This clone was seen a few times. In the same sample, other DNA sequences code for this CDR3. The gene calls are TRBV5-4 and TRBJ1-1, with D hard to call. The CDR3 consists of 15 residues. Looked up from germline, CDR1 is SGHNT and CDR2 is YYREEE (reference sequence). V was trimmed by 0 bases and J by 2 bases, leaving 11 bases between them. The CDR3 region has the DNA TGTGCCAGCAGCTTGGGCGGTCGGCTTAACACTGAAGCTTTCTTT. Protein product: CASSLGGRLNTEAFF.

The V and J genes are TRBV28 and TRBJ1-4; no clear D. In germline, CDR1 is MDHEN, CDR2 SYDVKM. The CDR3 has 17 amino acids. V shed 1 base and J shed 0 bases, with 12 bases lying between them. In DNA form, the CDR3 reads TGTGCCAGCAGTTTATATAACTACGAAGCAACTAATGAAAAACTGTTTTTT. Translation: CASSLYNYEATNEKLFF. Filled out from reference TRBV28 and TRBJ1-4, the complete variable domain reads DVKVTQSSRYLVKRTGEKVFLECVQDMDHENMFWYRQDPGLGLRLIYFSYDVKMKEKGDIPEGYSVSREKKERFSLILESASTNQTSMYLCASSLYNYEATNEKLFFGSGTQLSVL.

The chain carries TRBV28 and TRBJ2-5; 9 bases are a match to TRBD1. The CDR3 covers 16 residues. V gave up 1 base and J gave up 3 bases; unmatched junction bases: 6. CDR1 MDHEN and CDR2 SYDVKM come from the germline V gene. The CDR3 is CASSLSGTGPKETQYF. CDR3 DNA sequence: TGTGCCAGCAGTTTATCTGGGACAGGGCCGAAAGAGACCCAGTACTTC.

This clone appeared a few times. The chain couples TRBV15 to TRBJ2-1; D is possibly TRBD2 (5 bases). This CDR3 spans 14 amino acids. The germline gives CDR1 LNHNV, CDR2 YYDKDF (reference sequence). V was cut by 0 bases and J by 10 bases, with 13 bases left in between. The CDR3 nucleotides are TGTGCCACCAGCAGAGATGTGCGGCGGGCCGAGCAGTTCTTC. Its protein product is CATSRDVRRAEQFF. Full variable domain (outside the CDR3, taken from reference TRBV15 and TRBJ2-1): DAMVIQNPRYQVTQFGKPVTLSCSQTLNHNVMYWYQQKSSQAPKLLFHYYDKDFNNEADTPDNFQSRRPNTSFCFLDIRSPGLGDTAMYLCATSRDVRRAEQFFGPGTRLTVL.

This chain uses TRBV7-2 with TRBJ2-5; 7 bases fit TRBD1. Per the germline V gene, CDR1 is SGHTA and CDR2 is FQGNSA. V dropped 3 bases and J dropped 5; count of bases not matched to a gene: 0. This CDR3 region has 12 residues. CDR3 in amino acids: CASSLDRETQYF. The CDR3 DNA reads TGTGCCAGCAGCTTGGACAGGGAGACCCAGTACTTC.

The V gene is TRBV6-5, the J gene TRBJ1-5, with 7 bases aligning to TRBD1. Germline CDR1 MNHEY, CDR2 SVGAGI. The CDR3 runs to 15 residues. The junction had 11 bases not matched to a gene; V was cut back by 5 bases and J by 7 bases. The CDR3 is CASSPYRDRRQPQHF. Here the CDR3 DNA reads TGTGCCAGCAGTCCCTACCGGGACAGACGACAGCCCCAGCATTTT.

The chain carries TRBV6-4 and TRBJ1-2; D gene unclear. CDR3 length equals 15 residues. Germline V lookup: CDR1 MRHNA, CDR2 SNTAGT. V lost 3 bases, J lost 3 bases, and 14 bases lay in between. Here the CDR3 DNA reads TGTGCCAGCAGTGATGTCCACGGGAGAGACTATGGCTACACCTTC. This gives the protein CASSDVHGRDYGYTF.

The genes are TRBV19 and TRBJ2-5, with 14 bases identical to TRBD2. There are 18 residues in the CDR3. V was clipped by 3 bases and J by 5 bases; unmatched bases: 11. Germline loops: CDR1 LNHDA, CDR2 SQIVND (reference sequence). This CDR3 reads CASSIPLGLAGGLETQYF. The CDR3, as DNA: TGTGCCAGTAGTATCCCCCTAGGACTAGCGGGAGGCCTCGAGACCCAGTACTTC. The whole variable domain, filled in from reference TRBV19 and TRBJ2-5, reads DGGITQSPKYLFRKEGQNVTLSCEQNLNHDAMYWYRQDPGQGLRLIYYSQIVNDFQKGDIAEGYSVSREKKESFPLTVTSAQKNPTAFYLCASSIPLGLAGGLETQYFGPGTRLLVL.

The gene calls are TRBV28 and TRBJ1-2; D uncertain. With 3 bases removed from V and 8 bases from J, the gap between germline ends came to 16 bases. CDR1 MDHEN and CDR2 SYDVKM come from the germline V gene. The CDR3 spans 14 residues. CDR3 sequence reads: CASSLPASGRGYTF. CDR3 bases: TGTGCCAGCAGTTTGCCTGCCTCAGGTCGGGGCTACACCTTC.

The chain is built from TRBV11-2 and TRBJ2-7; D possibly corresponds to TRBD2 (6 bases). There are 16 residues in the CDR3. Looked up from germline, CDR1 is SGHAT and CDR2 is FQNNGV. The germline V and J ends were trimmed by 1 base and 0 bases, with 13 bases remaining between them. As DNA, the CDR3 is TGTGCCAGCAGCTTAGTTGGCGGGACCTTCTCCTACGAGCAGTACTTC. Its protein is CASSLVGGTFSYEQYF.

The chain joins TRBV28 to TRBJ1-1; D remains unclear. The CDR3 covers 13 residues. The germline V and J ends were trimmed by 2 bases and 6 bases, with 10 bases remaining between them. The V gene's germline CDR1 is MDHEN and CDR2 SYDVKM. The CDR3 coding sequence is TGTGCCAGCAGTTTACCGGGTTACGCTGAAGCTTTCTTT. This translates into CASSLPGYAEAFF.

This clone was observed a handful of times. The CDR3 sequence is CASNAGGRYNEQFF. In DNA form, the CDR3 reads TGTGCCAGTAATGCGGGAGGTCGATACAATGAGCAGTTCTTC. J is TRBJ2-1 and V is TRBV19; 8 nucleotides align to TRBD2. V lost 7 bases and J lost 4; bases outside the gene matches: 6. The CDR3 totals 14 residues. Germline lookup yields CDR1 LNHDA and CDR2 SQIVND (reference sequence).

The genes are TRBV19 and TRBJ2-1, with TRBD2 identical over 10 bases. The V and J ends lost 5 bases and 2 bases, in that order; junction bases with no gene match: 18. The CDR3 has 20 amino acids. From germline, CDR1 is LNHDA and CDR2 SQIVND (reference sequence). CDR3 residues: CASSPTVGTSESIAYNEQFF. The CDR3 DNA sequence: TGTGCCAGTAGTCCTACAGTGGGGACTAGCGAATCGATAGCCTACAATGAGCAGTTCTTC.

J is TRBJ2-2 and V is TRBV5-1; D is ambiguous. Germline CDR1 SGHRS, CDR2 YFSETQ. The CDR3 has 15 residues. V was trimmed by 0 bases and J by 0 bases, leaving 6 bases between them. The CDR3 region has the DNA TGCGCCAGCAGCTTGGCGGCCTCGAACACCGGGGAGCTGTTTTTT. Translating it yields CASSLAASNTGELFF. The variable domain in full, completed from reference TRBV5-1 and TRBJ2-2, reads KAGVTQTPRYLIKTRGQQVTLSCSPISGHRSVSWYQQTPGQGLQFLFEYFSETQRNKGNFPGRFSGRQFSNSRSEMNVSTLELGDSALYLCASSLAASNTGELFFGEGSRLTVL.

This clone is a singleton in its sample. The chain links TRBV27 to TRBJ1-1; D remains unclear. This CDR3 has 16 amino acids. V was trimmed by 3 bases and J by 1 base, leaving 15 bases between them. CDR1 and CDR2 (germline): MNHEY, SMNVEV (reference sequence). The CDR3 spells CASSLNGEGRNTEAFF. In DNA form, the CDR3 reads TGTGCCAGCAGTTTGAACGGGGAAGGGAGGAACACTGAAGCTTTCTTT.

This rearrangement joins TRBV19 to TRBJ2-3; D possibly corresponds to TRBD2 (6 bases). Looked up from germline, CDR1 is LNHDA and CDR2 is SQIVND (reference sequence). The CDR3 extends over 15 amino acids. V lost 2 bases and J lost 2, with 11 bases in between. CDR3 coding DNA: TGTGCCAGTAGTATACCCGGGGGTGTCACAGATACGCAGTATTTT. This encodes CASSIPGGVTDTQYF. The variable domain in full, completed from reference TRBV19 and TRBJ2-3, reads DGGITQSPKYLFRKEGQNVTLSCEQNLNHDAMYWYRQDPGQGLRLIYYSQIVNDFQKGDIAEGYSVSREKKESFPLTVTSAQKNPTAFYLCASSIPGGVTDTQYFGPGTRLTVL.

The chain recombines TRBV6-5 with TRBJ1-5; the D gene is possibly TRBD1 (5 bases). V was trimmed by 8 bases and J by 3 bases, leaving 14 bases between them. CDR3 length: 14 residues. In germline, CDR1 is MNHEY, CDR2 SVGAGI. The CDR3 here is CASSTGGYNQPQHF. The DNA for the CDR3 is TGTGCCAGCTCTACGGGGGGGTACAATCAGCCCCAGCATTTT.

This clone was seen only a few times. The CDR3 sequence is CASSESRYLDGYTF. DNA of the CDR3: TGTGCCAGCAGTGAAAGCCGATATCTAGATGGCTACACCTTC. The chain links TRBV2 to TRBJ1-2, with no clear D. The germline V gene has CDR1 SNHLY and CDR2 FYNNEI. The CDR3 extends over 14 amino acids. Trimming shortened V by 2 bases and J by 6 bases, and 13 bases separated the two germline ends.

This chain uses TRBV10-3 with TRBJ2-7; D call uncertain. This CDR3 region has 12 residues. CDR1 ENHRY and CDR2 SYGVKD come from the germline V gene. V dropped 4 bases and J dropped 2 bases, with 6 bases sitting between them. The CDR3 is CAISGRPYEQYF. CDR3 nucleotides: TGTGCCATCAGTGGCAGGCCCTACGAGCAGTACTTC.